This is a list of T cell receptor beta chains from one sample in a study of control samples from healthy donors and cancer patients. Assay: immunoSEQ multiplex PCR; the TCRdb copy retains only in-frame clones and omits some. The sample contains 230,000 or so clones, over 90% of which appear only once. The sample consisted of blood. The receptors originated from a man in his forties or fifties in good health. Each CDR3 is given with its conserved first and last residue. A D gene is named only where the DNA matches it firmly. Clone size is shown for a subset of rows, as once, few, many or a class of expanded clone.

TRBJ2-1,15,once,TRBV3-1/TRBV3-2,TRBD2,CASSQVAGGYNEQFF,TGTGCCAGCAGCCAAGTAGCGGGGGGATACAATGAGCAGTTCTTC
TRBJ2-1,12,NA,TRBV28,NA,CASSPTGTEQFF,TGTGCCAGCAGCCCAACCGGTACTGAGCAGTTCTTC
TRBJ1-5,15,once,TRBV28,NA,CASSLPTGKNQPQHF,TGTGCCAGCAGTCTCCCGACAGGAAAGAATCAGCCCCAGCATTTT
TRBJ1-1,13,few,TRBV3-1/TRBV3-2,NA,CASSPFLATEAFF,TGTGCCAGCAGCCCATTTTTGGCCACTGAAGCTTTCTTT
TRBJ1-1,12,NA,TRBV7-8,NA,CASSLLRTEAFF,TGTGCCAGCAGCCTCCTGAGGACTGAAGCTTTCTTT
TRBJ1-2,13,NA,TRBV6-2/TRBV6-3,TRBD1,CASSFDRAYGYTF,TGTGCCAGCAGTTTCGACAGGGCCTATGGCTACACCTTC
TRBJ2-3,15,NA,TRBV5-1,NA,CASGSQVSSTDTQYF,TGCGCCAGCGGAAGTCAGGTGTCTAGCACAGATACGCAGTATTTT
TRBJ2-2,17,NA,TRBV7-9,NA,CASSPQGLAASTGELFF,TGTGCCAGCAGCCCTCAGGGGCTAGCGGCGAGCACCGGGGAGCTGTTTTTT
TRBJ1-4,13,once,TRBV7-8,NA,CASSLITGGALFF,TGTGCCAGCAGCTTGATTACAGGAGGTGCACTGTTTTTT
TRBJ1-6,17,NA,TRBV7-9,NA,CASSLESVSGYNSPLHF,TGTGCCAGCAGCTTAGAGAGTGTGAGTGGGTATAATTCACCCCTCCACTTT
TRBJ1-2,13,NA,TRBV28,TRBD1,CASSSGQGRGYTF,TGTGCCAGCAGTTCAGGACAGGGGCGAGGCTACACCTTC
TRBJ2-3,13,NA,TRBV29-1,TRBD2,CSVAGGATDTQYF,TGCAGCGTTGCGGGGGGAGCCACAGATACGCAGTATTTT